Below are 17 T cell receptor beta chains sequenced from a single sample in a study of T cells in Graves' hyperthyroidism and ophthalmopathy. Amplification targeted TCR beta CDR3 regions from RNA transcripts. TCR CDR3 regions were first amplified by RT-PCR with HTBI primers. TCRdb passed the multiplex PCR reads through MiXCR, listing each CDR3 protein once. Here the sample spans 550,000 to 800,000 distinct CDR3 sequences, about 18% being singletons. The sample consisted of blood. These receptors came from a man aged 45-65 years with Graves' hyperthyroidism.

This clonotype showed up many times. The CDR3 loop reads CSAPAASTDTQYF. The DNA for the CDR3 is TGCAGTGCCCCGGCAGCAAGCACAGATACGCAGTATTTT. The rearrangement joins TRBV20-1 to TRBJ2-3; D gene uncertain. Trimming took 6 bases from V and 0 from J, leaving 10 bases between them. The CDR3 runs 13 residues. Looked up from germline, CDR1 is DFQATT and CDR2 is SNEGSKA (reference sequence).

This clonotype appeared many times. The rearrangement uses TRBV28 and TRBJ2-6; D unresolved. The germline gives CDR1 MDHEN, CDR2 SYDVKM. V lost 7 bases and J 0 bases, leaving 13 bases between the germline ends. The length of the CDR3 is 16 residues. The CDR3 nucleotides are TGTGCCAGCACCTTGCGGCAGAGCTCTGGGGCCAACGTCCTGACTTTC. Protein product: CASTLRQSSGANVLTF.

This clonotype was found many times. The genes are TRBV12-3 or TRBV12-4 and TRBJ2-7, with 12 positions matching TRBD2. The CDR3 loop spans 15 amino acids. V lost 8 bases, J lost 7 bases, and 12 bases stayed unmatched. The DNA for the CDR3 is TGTGCCAGCGGGGGCTTGACTAGCGGGAGCCTAGAGCAGTACTTC. Translating it yields CASGGLTSGSLEQYF.

This clonotype has at least ten counts. V gene TRBV10-3 combines with J gene TRBJ2-2; the match to TRBD2 covers 7 bases. The V segment lost 0 bases and the J segment 3 bases; nucleotides outside the gene matches: 13. The germline gives CDR1 ENHRY, CDR2 SYGVKD. This CDR3 region has 19 residues. CDR3: CAISESKNGAGRYTGELFF. The CDR3 DNA follows: TGTGCCATCAGTGAGTCGAAGAATGGAGCGGGACGATACACCGGGGAGCTGTTTTTT.

The gene calls are TRBV7-8 and TRBJ2-7; possible D gene TRBD2, 6 bases. Germline lookup yields CDR1 SGHVS and CDR2 FQNEAQ. This CDR3 has 16 amino acids. Trimming cost V 5 bases and J 3 bases, with 20 bases left between them. The CDR3 spells CASSGSGRYGDYEQYF. In DNA form, the CDR3 reads TGTGCCAGCAGCGGCTCGGGGAGGTATGGGGACTACGAGCAGTACTTC.

This clonotype was detected only a few times. The chain carries TRBV20-1 and TRBJ2-5, with D maybe TRBD2 (6 bases). Germline V gene sequence: CDR1 DFQATT, CDR2 SNEGSKA (reference sequence). The CDR3 extends over 15 amino acids. Trimming stripped 0 bases from V and 5 bases from J, with 16 bases between. CDR3 nucleotides: TGCAGTGCTAGAGACACCGCAGGGACTTGGGAGACCCAGTACTTC. It encodes CSARDTAGTWETQYF.

This chain joins TRBV7-9 and TRBJ1-5; D is perhaps TRBD1 (6 bases). This CDR3 is 17 amino acids long. Per the germline V gene, CDR1 is SEHNR and CDR2 is FQNEAQ (reference sequence). V was shortened by 3 bases and J by 2 bases, with 17 bases between the two germline ends. The CDR3 sequence is CASSFGGAPGGNQPQHF. The CDR3 DNA is TGTGCCAGCAGCTTTGGGGGGGCACCAGGGGGCAATCAGCCCCAGCATTTT.

The gene calls are TRBV19 and TRBJ1-1; TRBD1 agrees at 7 bases. From germline, CDR1 is LNHDA and CDR2 SQIVND (reference sequence). Trimming at V came to 0 bases and at J to 1 base, leaving 11 bases not matched to a gene. The CDR3 has 18 amino acids. The DNA of the CDR3 is TGTGCCAGTAGTATAGACCCGCTACCGGGACAGCAGAACACTGAAGCTTTCTTT. Translated: CASSIDPLPGQQNTEAFF.

This clonotype has ten or more counts. This chain uses TRBV19 with TRBJ2-2; 10 bases line up with TRBD1. Trimming took 6 bases from V and 3 from J; bases not matched to a gene: 4. CDR3 size: 15 residues. Per the germline V gene, CDR1 is LNHDA and CDR2 is SQIVND (reference sequence). The CDR3 nucleotides read TGTGCCAGTAGATTGGGGACAGGGGACACCGGGGAGCTGTTTTTT. Residues: CASRLGTGDTGELFF.

Note on this clonotype: A read error may be the cause here, since a much bigger clone is one base away. The CDR3 region is CASSLRTGRNTEAFF. DNA for the CDR3: TGCGCCAGCAGCCTAAGGACAGGGCGGAACACTGAAGCTTTCTTT. The rearrangement uses TRBV5-1 and TRBJ1-1; TRBD1 aligns across 8 bases. CDR1 is SGHRS and CDR2 is YFSETQ in the germline V gene. V lost 4 bases to trimming and J lost 1 base; unmatched junction nucleotides: 6. CDR3 length equals 15 residues.

In its sample, this clonotype was seen once. This chain links TRBV6-1 with TRBJ2-7; 11 nucleotides line up with TRBD1. The V gene's germline CDR1 is MNHNS and CDR2 SASEGT. The CDR3 covers 13 residues. With V trimmed by 9 bases and J by 6 bases, 7 bases remained unmatched. The CDR3 here is CARSAGQGGEQYF. The CDR3 DNA sequence: TGTGCCAGAAGCGCGGGACAGGGGGGCGAGCAGTACTTC.

The chain recombines TRBV5-6 with TRBJ1-2, with 12 bases aligning to TRBD1. The CDR3 consists of 16 residues. Trimming cost V 4 bases and J 4 bases; bases outside gene matches: 8. CDR1 and CDR2 (germline): SGHDT, YYEEEE. CDR3 in DNA: TGTGCCAGCAGCCAGACGGGACAGGGGGCATTCTATGGCTACACCTTC. It specifies CASSQTGQGAFYGYTF.

This clonotype was observed a few times. This rearrangement joins TRBV10-3 to TRBJ2-1, with 11 bases lining up with TRBD2. The J segment lost 3 bases and the V segment lost 6 bases, leaving 13 bases of the junction unmatched. The germline CDR1 and CDR2 sequences are ENHRY and SYGVKD. This CDR3 is 18 amino acids long. In nucleotides, the CDR3 is TGTGCCATCAGCGCCGGGACTAGCGGATCCTACAGCTACAATGAGCAGTTCTTC. Its protein product is CAISAGTSGSYSYNEQFF.

This clonotype has at least ten counts. V and J are TRBV12-3 or TRBV12-4 and TRBJ1-2, with D unresolved. This CDR3 contains 14 residues. Deletions cut 5 bases from V and 5 bases from J, with 15 bases between. CDR3 residues: CASSRTAETYGYTF. CDR3 coding DNA: TGTGCCAGCAGTCGGACCGCTGAAACTTATGGCTACACCTTC.

This clonotype was seen repeatedly, ten times or more. The chain joins TRBV12-3 or TRBV12-4 to TRBJ1-1; D is ambiguous. The CDR3 runs to 13 residues. Trimming shortened V by 3 bases and J by 3 bases, and 8 bases separated the two germline ends. The CDR3 protein is CASSFRPDTEAFF. The CDR3 DNA reads TGTGCCAGCAGTTTTAGACCGGACACTGAAGCTTTCTTT.

Ten or more counts support this clonotype. This chain connects TRBV5-1 to TRBJ2-7; D is perhaps TRBD1 or TRBD2 (6 bases each). Trimming cost V 0 bases and J 3 bases, with 10 bases left between them. The V gene's germline CDR1 is SGHRS and CDR2 YFSETQ. The CDR3 spans 14 residues. The CDR3 DNA is TGCGCCAGCAGCTTGGAGGGGGGTCTCTACGAGCAGTACTTC. Its protein is CASSLEGGLYEQYF.

The rearrangement links TRBV5-1 to TRBJ2-1; 14 bases match TRBD2. The V segment lost 5 bases and the J segment 9 bases; nucleotides outside the gene matches: 7. CDR1 is SGHRS, CDR2 YFSETQ, per germline. The CDR3 is made up of 15 amino acids. CDR3 loop: CASSYGTSGSSEQFF. CDR3 in DNA: TGCGCCAGCAGTTATGGGACTAGCGGGAGCAGTGAGCAGTTCTTC.